This TCR beta chain was recovered during a study of blood T cell repertoires in COVID-19. Across the study: From the United States, Italy and Spain came samples of acute and convalescent COVID-19. T cells, B-cell-depleted T cells, or PBMCs provided the cDNA or gDNA that served as material.

Germline V CDR1 and CDR2: LGHDT, YNNKEL (reference sequence). The V end was cut by 0 bases, the J end by 7 bases, with 13 bases between. The CDR3 runs 16 residues. Original methodology: Using reference gene primer amplification, nucleated cell counts were estimated. Clones were read by immunoSEQ multiplex PCR, and TCRdb kept only the in-frame ones, dropping some. The V and J calls and clone size were taken over from that table, and D and trimming were inferred from the DNA. The sample comprises around 250,000 clones, 70% to 90% of which are singletons, and around 7.3% rests with the top ten. Material: peripheral blood. The receptor was derived from a woman in her seventies with active or convalescent COVID-19. The V call is TRBV3-1 (or the pseudogene TRBV3-2), the J call TRBJ1-6, with D possibly matching TRBD1 (5 bases). CDR3: CASSQEGGRVNSPLHF. Written as DNA, the CDR3 is TGTGCCAGCAGCCAAGAGGGAGGCAGGGTGAATTCACCCCTCCACTTT.